Below, 24 T cell receptor beta chains from the same sample are listed, as sequenced in a study of blood T cell repertoires in COVID-19. The method was immunoSEQ multiplex PCR; TCRdb's version includes in-frame clones alone and lacks a portion of them. The data show roughly 81,000 clones, around 85% seen once. The specimen sequenced was peripheral blood. These receptor sequences come from a woman older than 75 with COVID-19, enrolled during active disease.

CDR3: CASSPRTGDGNTIYF. CDR3 DNA sequence: TGTGCCAGCTCACCACGGACAGGGGATGGAAACACCATATATTTT. The gene calls are TRBV18 and TRBJ1-3; TRBD1 aligns across 9 bases. The CDR3 runs to 15 residues. V shed 1 base and J 3 bases; nucleotides not matched to a gene: 1. CDR1 is KGHSH, CDR2 LQKENI, per germline.

The gene calls are TRBV11-2 and TRBJ2-3; TRBD2 agrees at 14 bases. V lost 5 bases, J lost 2 bases, and 6 bases stayed unmatched. The CDR3 length is 17 residues. Germline V gene data show CDR1 as SGHAT and CDR2 as FQNNGV. The CDR3 reads CASSPRTSGRFTDTQYF. DNA for the CDR3: TGTGCCAGCAGCCCTCGGACTAGCGGGAGGTTCACAGATACGCAGTATTTT. Full variable domain (rest looked up from reference TRBV11-2 and TRBJ2-3): EAGVAQSPRYKIIEKRQSVAFWCNPISGHATLYWYQQILGQGPKLLIQFQNNGVVDDSQLPKDRFSAERLKGVDSTLKIQPAKLEDSAVYLCASSPRTSGRFTDTQYFGPGTRLTVL.

V and J are TRBV4-2 and TRBJ2-3; TRBD2 aligns across 13 bases. The CDR3 has 17 amino acids. With V trimmed by 6 bases and J by 6 bases, 12 bases remained unmatched. Germline CDR1 and CDR2: LGHNA and YNFKEQ. The CDR3 DNA reads as TGTGCCAGCAGGCCAAGGTCCCGGACTAGCGGGGGTGATACGCAGTATTTT. This codes for CASRPRSRTSGGDTQYF.

The chain links TRBV23-1 to TRBJ1-5; 11 bases are shared with TRBD1. TRBV23-1 is given ORF status, its function remaining uncertain. The CDR3 is made up of 17 amino acids. J lost 4 bases, V lost 4 bases, and 9 bases had no gene match. In DNA, the CDR3 is TGCGCCAGCAGTCCGCGGACAGGGGGCGGGATGAATCAGCCCCAGCATTTT. It codes for CASSPRTGGGMNQPQHF.

This chain uses TRBV4-2 with TRBJ2-2; D may be TRBD1 (5 bases). V lost 1 base to trimming and J lost 12 bases, with 12 bases between them. CDR3 length equals 13 residues. The germline V gene encodes CDR1 LGHNA and CDR2 YNFKEQ. The CDR3 sequence is CASSQATERKLFF. The CDR3 region has the DNA TGTGCCAGCAGCCAAGCGACAGAACGGAAGCTGTTTTTT.

The rearrangement links TRBV19 to TRBJ2-1; D is perhaps TRBD2 (6 bases). The CDR3 runs 16 residues. The V gene lost 3 bases and the J gene lost 9 bases, with 21 bases spanning the gap. Germline CDR1 reads LNHDA; CDR2 reads SQIVND (reference sequence). CDR3 protein: CASSINFGLPVSEQFF. The CDR3 DNA sequence: TGTGCCAGTAGTATTAATTTCGGACTACCAGTAAGTGAGCAGTTCTTC.

This clone came up once. The genes are TRBV28 and TRBJ1-6, with a possible D match to TRBD1 (6 bases). V lost 7 bases and J lost 10, with 17 bases in between. Germline CDR1 MDHEN, CDR2 SYDVKM. The CDR3 length is 14 residues. The CDR3 DNA follows: TGTGCCAGCAATACAGGGTACTTAAAGTCACCCCTCCACTTT. Residues: CASNTGYLKSPLHF. The complete variable domain, with remaining parts taken from reference TRBV28 and TRBJ1-6, reads DVKVTQSSRYLVKRTGEKVFLECVQDMDHENMFWYRQDPGLGLRLIYFSYDVKMKEKGDIPEGYSVSREKKERFSLILESASTNQTSMYLCASNTGYLKSPLHFGNGTRLTVT.

The chain recombines TRBV9 with TRBJ2-7; TRBD1 is a possible D gene (6 bases). Germline-derived CDR1 and CDR2 are SGDLS and YYNGEE. This CDR3 is 14 amino acids long. The V end lost 4 bases, the J end lost 6 bases, and 17 bases lay between the germline ends. CDR3 in DNA: TGTGCCAGCAGCTCCCATACAGGGTTTGGCGAGCAGTACTTC. Amino acids: CASSSHTGFGEQYF.

The rearrangement joins TRBV9 to TRBJ2-3; 8 nucleotides line up with TRBD2. This CDR3 contains 16 residues. The V gene's germline CDR1 is SGDLS and CDR2 YYNGEE. V shed 7 bases and J 2 bases; nucleotides not matched to a gene: 12. The CDR3 region is CASSRLSGGTTDTQYF. CDR3 in DNA: TGTGCCAGCTCCCGACTGAGCGGGGGAACCACAGATACGCAGTATTTT.

This chain uses TRBV3-1 (or the pseudogene TRBV3-2) with TRBJ2-5; TRBD1 aligns across 9 bases. V lost 4 bases and J lost 5; bases outside the gene matches: 5. CDR3 length: 14 amino acids. Germline V lookup: CDR1 LGHDT, CDR2 YNNKEL (reference sequence). CDR3 amino acids: CASSRRTGVETQYF. The CDR3 coding sequence is TGTGCCAGCAGCCGACGGACAGGGGTTGAGACCCAGTACTTC.

The J gene is TRBJ2-5, the V gene TRBV2; 8 bases are shared with TRBD1. The CDR3 covers 13 residues. Germline CDR1 is SNHLY and CDR2 is FYNNEI. V was clipped by 3 bases and J by 5 bases; unmatched bases: 2. Written as DNA, the CDR3 is TGTGCCAGCAGTGAGAACAGGGGGGAGACCCAGTACTTC. Protein: CASSENRGETQYF.

The J gene is TRBJ2-2, the V gene TRBV27; D unclear. Germline values: CDR1 MNHEY, CDR2 SMNVEV (reference sequence). The CDR3 has 13 amino acids. Trimming shortened V by 2 bases and J by 6 bases, and 7 bases separated the two germline ends. The CDR3 DNA follows: TGTGCCAGCAGTTTAGCGCTCTCCGGGGAGCTGTTTTTT. It is translated as CASSLALSGELFF.

The chain couples TRBV3-1 (or the pseudogene TRBV3-2) to TRBJ2-5, with D perhaps TRBD1 (6 bases). The V gene lost 6 bases and the J gene lost 2 bases, with 10 bases spanning the gap. The germline CDR1 and CDR2 sequences are LGHDT and YNNKEL (reference sequence). The CDR3 runs to 13 residues. The CDR3 nucleotides read TGTGCCAGCAGTTCACAGGGACAAGAGACCCAGTACTTC. It yields the protein CASSSQGQETQYF.

This clone was picked up one time. The genes are TRBV20-1 and TRBJ1-2; 7 bases agree with TRBD1. Germline-derived CDR1 and CDR2 are DFQATT and SNEGSKA (reference sequence). After removal of 3 bases from V and 0 bases from J, the junction contained 7 bases not matched to a gene. The CDR3 runs 15 residues. This CDR3 reads CSASGTEPTNYGYTF. The DNA for the CDR3 is TGCAGTGCTAGTGGGACAGAGCCAACTAACTATGGCTACACCTTC.

The chain uses TRBV7-2 and TRBJ2-7; D unclear. Germline V gene lookup returns CDR1 SGHTA and CDR2 FQGNSA. This CDR3 region has 15 residues. V gave up 2 bases and J gave up 5 bases, with 16 bases separating them. CDR3 sequence reads: CASSLTYFPGNEQYF. CDR3 DNA: TGTGCCAGCAGCTTAACATACTTCCCAGGAAACGAGCAGTACTTC.

The rearrangement joins TRBV20-1 to TRBJ2-1; D is ambiguous. V lost 5 bases and J lost 8, with 10 bases in between. CDR1 is DFQATT and CDR2 is SNEGSKA in the germline V gene (reference sequence). The CDR3 has 11 amino acids. CDR3 DNA: TGCAGTGCTCCCTTTTCCTATGAGCAGTTCTTC. Its protein is CSAPFSYEQFF.

This rearrangement joins TRBV6-2 or TRBV6-3 to TRBJ1-1, with 7 bases lining up with TRBD1. Looked up from germline, CDR1 is MNHEY and CDR2 is SVGEGT. V was clipped by 5 bases and J by 8 bases; unmatched bases: 5. The CDR3 has 12 amino acids. CDR3 protein: CASSHQGEEAFF. CDR3 nucleotide sequence: TGTGCCAGCAGTCATCAGGGGGAAGAAGCTTTCTTT.

This chain uses TRBV24-1 with TRBJ1-5; D not resolved. The CDR3 has 14 amino acids. Trimming took 3 bases from V and 3 from J, leaving 8 bases between them. From germline, CDR1 is KGHDR and CDR2 SFDVKD. The CDR3 bases are TGTGCCACCAGTGATGGCGGAAACAATCAGCCCCAGCATTTT. It encodes CATSDGGNNQPQHF.

The V gene is TRBV11-2, the J gene TRBJ2-1, with D perhaps matching TRBD1 (8 bases). Germline V gene data show CDR1 as SGHAT and CDR2 as FQNNGV. The CDR3 length is 15 residues. Trimming removed 5 bases from V and 10 bases from J, with 21 bases in between. The chain's CDR3 is CASSRTGGAGREQFF. CDR3 coding DNA: TGTGCCAGCAGCCGAACAGGGGGAGCGGGGCGAGAGCAGTTCTTC.

In its sample, this clone was seen a few times. The J gene is TRBJ1-5, the V gene TRBV21-1; the table names TRBD1, a call not compared with the DNA. TRBV21-1 is marked as a pseudogene. CDR3 length equals 14 residues. The CDR3 DNA sequence: TGTGCCAGCCTTCCAGGGGCTAGCAATCAGCCCCAGCATTTT. This codes for CASLPGASNQPQHF.

CDR3 bases: TGCGCCAGCGGGGGGGTAGGGTCCAACCAAGAGACCCAGTACTTC. Translating it yields CASGGVGSNQETQYF. The chain is built from TRBV5-1 and TRBJ2-5, with TRBD2 matching 7 bases. V dropped 7 bases and J dropped 0; count of bases not matched to a gene: 9. Germline CDR1 and CDR2: SGHRS and YFSETQ. This CDR3 has 15 amino acids.

V is TRBV6-2 or TRBV6-3 and J is TRBJ1-1, with D possibly being TRBD1 (6 bases). Looked up from germline, CDR1 is MNHEY and CDR2 is SVGEGT. V lost 4 bases to trimming and J lost 6 bases, with 18 bases between them. This CDR3 has 15 residues. For the CDR3, the DNA is TGTGCCAGCAGTTGGCCCTCTAGGGGGAAGCCTGAAGCTTTCTTT. Residues: CASSWPSRGKPEAFF.

The CDR3 sequence is CASSESGTGGTSYEQYF. As DNA, the CDR3 is TGCGCCAGCAGTGAGTCGGGGACAGGGGGGACCTCCTACGAGCAGTACTTC. The chain is built from TRBV10-1 and TRBJ2-7; 11 bases map to TRBD1. CDR3 length: 17 residues. Germline assignment: CDR1 WNHNN and CDR2 SYGVQD (reference sequence). Unmatched junction bases numbered 4, after V lost 0 bases and J lost 0 bases.

The V and J genes are TRBV11-2 and TRBJ2-5; 9 nucleotides align to TRBD2. Germline CDR1 reads SGHAT; CDR2 reads FQNNGV. J lost 5 bases, V lost 3 bases, and 7 bases had no gene match. The CDR3 runs to 15 residues. The DNA of the CDR3 is TGTGCCAGCAGCTTCGAGCGGGGGGCCGGGGAGACCCAGTACTTC. Translation gives CASSFERGAGETQYF.